The rows below give T cell receptor beta chains drawn from one sample of a study of shared clonotypes between healthy human individuals. Sequencing was performed with immunoSEQ multiplex PCR; in TCRdb, only in-frame clones are kept and a portion is missing. This repertoire shows about 1,500,000 clones, about 96% found once; its top ten account for roughly 1.1%. Sequenced input: naive CD4+ T cells sorted from blood. Source of these receptors: a man aged 25-45 years in good health. Each CDR3 is given with its conserved first and last residue. D genes are given only for firm matches. Rows may omit the clone size; those that give it use once, few, many or a size class.

NA,TRBV13,TRBJ1-2,NA,CASSGGGGFGYTF,TGTGCCAGCAGCGGTGGTGGCGGTTTCGGCTACACCTTC
NA,TRBV5-5,TRBJ1-2,NA,CASSLGEGRDYGYTF,TGTGCCAGCAGCTTGGGAGAGGGTCGGGACTATGGCTACACCTTC
NA,TRBV4-3,TRBJ2-5,TRBD1,CASSLGQAQETQYF,TGCGCCAGCAGCCTTGGACAGGCGCAAGAGACCCAGTACTTC
NA,TRBV28,TRBJ1-4,TRBD1,CASSFQGAGEKLFF,TGTGCCAGCAGTTTTCAGGGGGCGGGTGAAAAACTGTTTTTT
NA,TRBV5-6,TRBJ1-5,NA,CASSLWGWRNQPQHF,TGTGCCAGCAGCTTGTGGGGTTGGCGCAATCAGCCCCAGCATTTT
NA,TRBV2,TRBJ2-7,NA,CASSAESYEQYF,TGTGCCAGCAGTGCTGAATCCTACGAGCAGTACTTC
NA,TRBV7-2,TRBJ2-7,NA,CASSPDRTSYEQYF,TGTGCCAGCAGCCCGGACAGAACATCCTACGAGCAGTACTTC
NA,TRBV5-4,TRBJ2-7,TRBD2,CASSLDGSGRASEQYF,TGTGCCAGCAGCTTAGATGGTAGCGGGAGGGCCTCCGAGCAGTACTTC
once,TRBV27,TRBJ2-3,NA,CASSLWGSKRRDTQYF,TGTGCCAGCAGTTTATGGGGCAGTAAACGGCGGGATACGCAGTATTTT
NA,TRBV5-1,TRBJ2-1,TRBD2,CASSPRTSGFSSYNEQFF,TGCGCCAGCAGCCCCAGGACTAGCGGATTCAGCTCCTACAATGAGCAGTTCTTC
NA,TRBV19,TRBJ2-1,TRBD1,CASSPRDRGEQFF,TGTGCCAGTAGTCCAAGGGACAGGGGTGAGCAGTTCTTC
NA,TRBV28,TRBJ2-1,TRBD1,CASSPGTVSSYNEQFF,TGTGCCAGCAGTCCCGGGACAGTAAGCTCCTACAATGAGCAGTTCTTC
once,TRBV7-9,TRBJ1-1,NA,CASVFLLAGGRGTEAFF,TGTGCCAGCGTTTTCTTACTGGCTGGGGGGCGCGGGACTGAAGCTTTCTTT
NA,TRBV18,TRBJ2-5,NA,CASSQGHGPQETQYF,TGTGCCAGCTCACAAGGACATGGACCTCAAGAGACCCAGTACTTC
NA,TRBV5-1,TRBJ2-5,NA,CASSLGAGLGETQYF,TGCGCCAGCAGCTTGGGTGCCGGGCTAGGGGAGACCCAGTACTTC
NA,TRBV28,TRBJ2-1,NA,CASSLSPPVNEQFF,TGTGCCAGCAGTTTATCCCCGCCGGTCAATGAGCAGTTCTTC
NA,TRBV5-1,TRBJ2-3,NA,CASTWGRSTDTQYF,TGCGCCAGCACCTGGGGCAGGTCCACAGATACGCAGTATTTT
NA,TRBV28,TRBJ2-7,NA,CASSPTGFNDEQYF,TGTGCCAGCAGTCCAACAGGGTTTAACGACGAGCAGTACTTC
NA,TRBV19,TRBJ2-3,TRBD1,CASSEPRGRGTDTQYF,TGTGCCAGTAGTGAGCCGAGGGGGCGAGGTACAGATACGCAGTATTTT
NA,TRBV7-2,TRBJ2-7,NA,CASSPSRHEQYF,TGTGCCAGCAGCCCCTCAAGGCACGAGCAGTACTTC
NA,TRBV9,TRBJ2-7,TRBD1,CASSTEGQGIDEQYF,TGTGCCAGCAGCACCGAGGGACAGGGGATCGACGAGCAGTACTTC
once,TRBV5-1,TRBJ2-7,NA,CASRQLQGGNEQYF,TGCGCCAGCAGACAACTACAGGGGGGGAACGAGCAGTACTTC
few,TRBV6-6,TRBJ1-2,NA,CASSSLEGGGYTF,TGTGCCAGCAGTTCCCTTGAGGGGGGTGGCTACACCTTC
NA,TRBV2,TRBJ2-7,NA,CASRRQGLISEQYF,TGTGCCAGCAGAAGACAGGGACTCATTAGCGAGCAGTACTTC
once,TRBV6-6,TRBJ1-1,NA,CASSTGLNTEAFF,TGTGCCAGCAGCACAGGGCTGAACACTGAAGCTTTCTTT
NA,TRBV9,TRBJ1-5,NA,CASSVGGTPNQPQHF,TGTGCCAGCAGCGTAGGCGGGACACCGAATCAGCCCCAGCATTTT
NA,TRBV28,TRBJ1-4,TRBD1,CASSSMTGRKDEKLFF,TGTGCCAGCAGTTCCATGACAGGGAGGAAGGATGAAAAACTGTTTTTT
NA,TRBV5-1,TRBJ2-3,NA,CASSLGTVPFSTDTQYF,TGCGCCAGCAGCTTGGGGACAGTCCCTTTTAGCACAGATACGCAGTATTTT
NA,TRBV2,TRBJ1-1,TRBD1,CASRGQGLNTEAFF,TGTGCCAGCAGGGGACAGGGCTTGAACACTGAAGCTTTCTTT
NA,TRBV4-1,TRBJ1-3,NA,CASSKSAPLTSGGGNTIYF,TGCGCCAGCAGTAAAAGCGCACCCTTAACTTCCGGGGGAGGAAACACCATATATTTT
NA,TRBV6-1,TRBJ2-1,NA,CASSEGDIYNEQFF,TGTGCCAGCAGTGAAGGGGACATCTACAATGAGCAGTTCTTC
NA,TRBV2,TRBJ2-7,NA,CASSDHDRPLYEQYF,TGTGCCAGCAGTGACCATGACAGGCCCCTCTACGAGCAGTACTTC
NA,TRBV6-5,TRBJ2-7,NA,CASSPRSGAYEQYF,TGTGCCAGCAGTCCCCGATCCGGCGCCTACGAGCAGTACTTC
NA,TRBV9,TRBJ2-7,NA,CASSVGGDSYEQYF,TGTGCCAGCAGCGTAGGGGGGGACTCCTACGAGCAGTACTTC
NA,TRBV5-1,TRBJ2-7,TRBD1,CASNLGTGSWWEQYF,TGCGCCAGCAACCTGGGGACAGGGTCATGGTGGGAGCAGTACTTC
NA,TRBV5-4,TRBJ2-7,NA,CASSIGIYEQYF,TGTGCCAGCAGCATCGGGATTTACGAGCAGTACTTC
NA,TRBV19,TRBJ2-7,TRBD2,CASSISGLAGAYEQYF,TGTGCCAGTAGTATATCGGGGCTAGCGGGAGCCTACGAGCAGTACTTC
once,TRBV2,TRBJ1-3,NA,CASSDFSVPAGNTIYF,TGTGCCAGCAGTGATTTCTCGGTTCCCGCTGGAAACACCATATATTTT
NA,TRBV2,TRBJ2-5,NA,CASSSGWETQYF,TGTGCCAGCTCATCGGGTTGGGAGACCCAGTACTTC
NA,TRBV5-1,TRBJ2-6,NA,CASSSTGSGANVLTF,TGCGCCAGCAGCTCGACTGGCTCTGGGGCCAACGTCCTGACTTTC
NA,TRBV19,TRBJ2-5,TRBD2,CASGGGVMAETQYF,TGTGCCAGTGGGGGAGGGGTAATGGCTGAGACCCAGTACTTC
few,TRBV7-2,TRBJ2-1,NA,CASSIGSRYNEQFF,TGTGCCAGCAGCATCGGGTCTCGGTACAATGAGCAGTTCTTC
NA,TRBV18,TRBJ1-5,NA,CASSILPGASNQPQHF,TGTGCCAGCTCAATATTGCCAGGAGCTAGCAATCAGCCCCAGCATTTT